This T cell receptor beta chain was identified during a study of cytomegalovirus exposure and HLA in healthy donors. A multiplex PCR was run with 60 Vbeta primers and 13 Jbeta primers. Assay used: immunoSEQ multiplex PCR; TCRdb lists only in-frame clones, some missing. The sample lists around 170,000 clones, approximately 81% seen once, with around 4% in the top ten. This clone was found once. Its antigen is still unknown. CDR1 and CDR2 (germline): SGDLS, YYNGEE. With 4 bases removed from V and 4 bases from J, the gap between germline ends came to 13 bases. This CDR3 is 14 amino acids long. Study conclusions and caveats: Earlier results showed most TCR beta V segments being productive about 90% or about 30% of the time. By a later analysis, the bulk of CMV-associated TCR beta chains appeared HLA-restricted.

This receptor was taken from a man over 45 in good health and CMV-seronegative. The sequencing input was PBMCs. The rearrangement joins TRBV9 to TRBJ2-3; possible D gene TRBD2, 6 bases. CDR3 DNA: TGTGCCAGCAGCCCCCGGGGGATAGCAGATACGCAGTATTTT. Translation: CASSPRGIADTQYF.